The 12 T cell receptor beta chains given below trace back to one sample, sequenced in a study of cytomegalovirus exposure and HLA in healthy donors. The method was immunoSEQ multiplex PCR; TCRdb's version includes in-frame clones alone and lacks a portion of them. The profile shows 73,000 or so clones, around 94% of them singletons. Sequencing input: PBMCs. These receptors originate from a woman between 18 and 29 years old in good health and CMV-seropositive.

This chain uses TRBV7-9 with TRBJ2-5, with D possibly TRBD1 on 5 matching bases. This CDR3 contains 12 residues. Per the germline V gene, CDR1 is SEHNR and CDR2 is FQNEAQ (reference sequence). Trimming shortened V by 8 bases and J by 2 bases, and 9 bases separated the two germline ends. The CDR3 sequence is CASLGVQETQYF. As DNA, the CDR3 is TGTGCCAGCCTAGGGGTGCAAGAGACCCAGTACTTC.

The CDR3 sequence: CASRMGQASNQPQHF. The DNA for the CDR3 is TGTGCCAGCAGGATGGGACAGGCTAGCAATCAGCCCCAGCATTTT. J is TRBJ1-5 and V is TRBV2; 8 nucleotides align to TRBD1. This CDR3 comprises 15 residues. J lost 0 bases, V lost 6 bases, and 4 bases had no gene match. Germline V gene data show CDR1 as SNHLY and CDR2 as FYNNEI.

The chain links TRBV6-1 to TRBJ2-7; D possibly corresponds to TRBD1 (5 bases). V lost 1 base to trimming and J lost 0 bases, with 7 bases between them. The CDR3 totals 14 residues. The germline V gene encodes CDR1 MNHNS and CDR2 SASEGT. In DNA form, the CDR3 reads TGTGCCAGCAGTGAAGGACAGCTCTCCTACGAGCAGTACTTC. It translates to CASSEGQLSYEQYF.

This clone was seen once. This chain links TRBV5-1 with TRBJ2-3; 8 bases line up with TRBD1. The CDR3 spans 17 residues. With V trimmed by 3 bases and J by 0 bases, 9 bases remained unmatched. Germline-derived CDR1 and CDR2 are SGHRS and YFSETQ. Here the CDR3 reads CASSYGTGRTSTDTQYF. The CDR3 coding sequence is TGCGCCAGCAGCTATGGGACAGGAAGAACTAGCACAGATACGCAGTATTTT.

CDR3 protein: CASSLEREFYNEQFF. The CDR3 DNA reads TGTGCCAGCAGCTTAGAGCGGGAGTTTTACAATGAGCAGTTCTTC. V is TRBV7-8 and J is TRBJ2-1; TRBD2 matches 8 bases. Per the germline V gene, CDR1 is SGHVS and CDR2 is FQNEAQ. V gave up 1 base and J gave up 4 bases; unmatched junction bases: 3. The CDR3 is 15 amino acids. Based on the CDR3 plus reference TRBV7-8 and TRBJ2-1, the full variable domain is GAGVSQSPRYKVAKRGQDVALRCDPISGHVSLFWYQQALGQGPEFLTYFQNEAQLDKSGLPSDRFFAERPEGSVSTLKIQRTQQEDSAVYLCASSLEREFYNEQFFGPGTRLTVL.

This clone was detected once. The chain links TRBV4-3 to TRBJ2-1; D possibly corresponds to TRBD1 (5 bases). Trimming removed 1 base from V and 2 bases from J, with 9 bases in between. The CDR3 contains 15 residues. CDR1 is LGHNA, CDR2 YSLEER, per germline. CDR3 nucleotides: TGCGCCAGCAGCCAAGGAAAGGGGCCCTACAATGAGCAGTTCTTC. Its translation: CASSQGKGPYNEQFF.

This clone was recorded only once. This sequence joins TRBV27 and TRBJ2-3; D gene ambiguous. The CDR3 has 13 amino acids. V dropped 6 bases and J dropped 1 base, with 8 bases sitting between them. Looked up from germline, CDR1 is MNHEY and CDR2 is SMNVEV (reference sequence). Written as DNA, the CDR3 is TGTGCCAGCAGGGTGAGCGGCACAGATACGCAGTATTTT. The encoded protein is CASRVSGTDTQYF.

As concerns this clone: The sample has other DNA sequences that encode this CDR3 too. The V and J genes are TRBV7-2 and TRBJ1-5; no clear D. The CDR3 is 13 amino acids. In germline, CDR1 is SGHTA, CDR2 FQGNSA. V lost 3 bases, J lost 7 bases, and 10 bases lay in between. The CDR3 here is CASSFRGGQPQHF. In DNA, the CDR3 is TGTGCCAGCAGCTTCCGGGGAGGCCAGCCCCAGCATTTT.

The rearrangement uses TRBV29-1 and TRBJ2-7; unclear D gene. Germline CDR1 reads SQVTM; CDR2 reads ANQGSEA. Trimming removed 4 bases at V and 3 bases at J, with 7 bases between. The CDR3 extends over 11 amino acids. DNA for the CDR3: TGCAGCGTTGTACTCGACTACGAGCAGTACTTC. Protein: CSVVLDYEQYF.

The chain is built from TRBV6-6 and TRBJ2-2; D not certain. Germline CDR1 MNHNY, CDR2 SVGAGI (reference sequence). The CDR3 totals 13 residues. Deletions cut 2 bases from V and 3 bases from J, with 4 bases between. CDR3 sequence reads: CASSYRDTGELFF. CDR3 nucleotide sequence: TGTGCCAGCAGTTACCGAGACACCGGGGAGCTGTTTTTT.

J is TRBJ2-3 and V is TRBV20-1; the D is unclear. V was trimmed by 3 bases and J by 3 bases, leaving 4 bases between them. The CDR3 sequence is 11 residues long. Germline V gives CDR1 DFQATT, CDR2 SNEGSKA (reference sequence). The CDR3: CSASTTDTQYF. CDR3 DNA: TGCAGTGCTAGTACAACAGATACGCAGTATTTT.

The chain is built from TRBV6-1 and TRBJ1-6, with D hard to call. The germline V and J ends were trimmed by 0 bases and 6 bases, with 6 bases remaining between them. This CDR3 contains 14 residues. From germline, CDR1 is MNHNS and CDR2 SASEGT. The CDR3 loop is CASSEASGNSPLHF. The CDR3, as DNA: TGTGCCAGCAGTGAAGCGTCGGGTAATTCACCCCTCCACTTT.